Here is one TCR beta chain with its context. No antigen is known for it. Different DNA sequences within this sample yield the same CDR3. Nashville, Tennessee was home to all donors, each a Caucasian adult. Every subset's genomic DNA went evenly onto several immunoSEQ plates. The protocol was immunoSEQ multiplex PCR, while the TCRdb copy is restricted to in-frame clones and leaves out a portion. This table has about a million clones, about 80% appearing once. The sample originates from a study of shared clonotypes between healthy human individuals. Study summary: Donors had three CD4 naive, three CD4 memory, two CD8 naive and one CD8 memory plate apiece. General study findings and limits: Larger estimated richness was generally seen in naive subsets than in memory subsets.

V gave up 6 bases and J gave up 4 bases; unmatched junction bases: 2. From germline, CDR1 is SNHLY and CDR2 FYNNEI. CDR3 length equals 14 residues. Sequenced material: memory CD4+ T cells from PBMCs. The subset is: CD45RA-negative fraction. The chain carries TRBV2 and TRBJ2-1, with 11 bases fitting TRBD2. The clonotype originates from a man aged 18 to 30 in good health. Some clones in this sample may be carry-over from other donors' samples. The CDR3: CASSGTSGYNEQFF. CDR3 DNA sequence: TGTGCCAGCAGCGGGACTAGCGGATACAATGAGCAGTTCTTC.